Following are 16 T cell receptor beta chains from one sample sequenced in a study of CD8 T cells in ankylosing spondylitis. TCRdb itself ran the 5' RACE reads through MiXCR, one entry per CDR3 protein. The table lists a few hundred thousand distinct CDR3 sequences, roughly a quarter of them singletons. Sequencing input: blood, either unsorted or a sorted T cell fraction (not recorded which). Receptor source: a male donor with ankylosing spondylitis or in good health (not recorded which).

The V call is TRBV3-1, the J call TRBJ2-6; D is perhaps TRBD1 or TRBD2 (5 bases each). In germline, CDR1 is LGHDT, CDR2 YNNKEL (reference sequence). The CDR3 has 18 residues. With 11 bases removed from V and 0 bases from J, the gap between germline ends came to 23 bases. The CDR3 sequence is CAFILGAGKNSGANVLTF. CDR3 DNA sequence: TGTGCCTTCATCCTCGGGGCAGGGAAGAACTCTGGGGCCAACGTCCTGACTTTC. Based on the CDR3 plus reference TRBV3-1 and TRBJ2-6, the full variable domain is DTAVSQTPKYLVTQMGNDKSIKCEQNLGHDTMYWYKQDSKKFLKIMFSYNNKELIINETVPNRFSPKSPDKAHLNLHINSLELGDSAVYFCAFILGAGKNSGANVLTFGAGSRLTVL.

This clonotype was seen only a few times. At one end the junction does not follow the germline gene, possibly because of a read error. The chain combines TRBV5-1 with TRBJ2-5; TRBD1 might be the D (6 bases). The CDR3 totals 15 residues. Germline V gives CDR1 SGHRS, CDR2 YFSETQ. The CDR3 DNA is TGCGCCAGCAGTTTGGCTCGGACAGATAAAGAGACCCAGTACTTC. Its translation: CASSLARTDKETQYF.

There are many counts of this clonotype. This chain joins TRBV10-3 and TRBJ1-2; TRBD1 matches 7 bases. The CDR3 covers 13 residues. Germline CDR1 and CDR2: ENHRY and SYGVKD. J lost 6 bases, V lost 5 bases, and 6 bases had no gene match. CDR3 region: CAISPGTVHGYTF. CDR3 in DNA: TGTGCCATCAGTCCCGGGACAGTTCATGGCTACACCTTC.

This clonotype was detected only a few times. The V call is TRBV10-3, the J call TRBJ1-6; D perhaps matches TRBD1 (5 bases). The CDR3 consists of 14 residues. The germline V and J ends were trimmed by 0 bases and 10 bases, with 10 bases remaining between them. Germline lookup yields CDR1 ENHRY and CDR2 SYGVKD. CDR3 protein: CAISESRGLSPLHF. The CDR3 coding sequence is TGTGCCATCAGTGAGTCGAGGGGTTTGTCACCCCTCCACTTT.

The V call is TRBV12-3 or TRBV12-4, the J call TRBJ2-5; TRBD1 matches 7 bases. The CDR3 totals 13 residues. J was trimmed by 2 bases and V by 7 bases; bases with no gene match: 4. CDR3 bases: TGTGCCAGCATGAGACAGGGACAAGAGACCCAGTACTTC. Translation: CASMRQGQETQYF.

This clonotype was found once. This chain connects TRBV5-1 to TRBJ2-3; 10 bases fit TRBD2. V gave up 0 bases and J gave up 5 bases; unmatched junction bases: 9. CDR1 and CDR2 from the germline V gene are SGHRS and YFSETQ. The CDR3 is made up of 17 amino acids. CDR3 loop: CASSLVPSGGSGDTQYF. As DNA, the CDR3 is TGCGCCAGCAGCTTGGTTCCTAGCGGGGGCTCGGGAGATACGCAGTATTTT.

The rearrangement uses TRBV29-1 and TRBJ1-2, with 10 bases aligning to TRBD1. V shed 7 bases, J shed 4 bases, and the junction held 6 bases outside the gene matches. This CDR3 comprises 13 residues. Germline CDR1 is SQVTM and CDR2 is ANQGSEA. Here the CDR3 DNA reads TGCAGCGCGAGACAGGGGGCCGGCTATGGCTACACCTTC. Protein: CSARQGAGYGYTF.

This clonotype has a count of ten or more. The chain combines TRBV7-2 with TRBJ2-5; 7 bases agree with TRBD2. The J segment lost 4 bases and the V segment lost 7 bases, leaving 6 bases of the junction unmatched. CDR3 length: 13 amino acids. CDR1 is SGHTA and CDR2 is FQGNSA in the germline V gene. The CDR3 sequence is CASTRGVLETQYF. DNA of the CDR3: TGTGCCAGCACCCGGGGGGTTCTAGAGACCCAGTACTTC.

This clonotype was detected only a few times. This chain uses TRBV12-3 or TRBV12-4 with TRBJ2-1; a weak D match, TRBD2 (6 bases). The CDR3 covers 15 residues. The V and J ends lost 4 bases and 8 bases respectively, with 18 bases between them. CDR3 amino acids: CASSSLDRGSDEQFF. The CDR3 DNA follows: TGTGCCAGCAGTTCCCTGGACCGGGGGTCGGATGAGCAGTTCTTC.

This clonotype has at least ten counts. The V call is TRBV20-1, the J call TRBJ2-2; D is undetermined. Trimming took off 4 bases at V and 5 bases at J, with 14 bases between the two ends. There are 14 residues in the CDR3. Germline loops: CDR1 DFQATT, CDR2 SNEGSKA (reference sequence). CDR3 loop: CSANPAGETGELFF. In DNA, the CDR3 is TGCAGTGCTAACCCGGCCGGCGAAACCGGGGAGCTGTTTTTT.

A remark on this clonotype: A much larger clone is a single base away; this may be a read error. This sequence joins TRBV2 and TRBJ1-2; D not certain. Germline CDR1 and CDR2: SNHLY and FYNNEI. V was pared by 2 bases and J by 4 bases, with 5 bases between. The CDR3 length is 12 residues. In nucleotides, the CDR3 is TGTGCCAGCAGTGAACTCAGCTATGGCTACACCTTC. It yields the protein CASSELSYGYTF. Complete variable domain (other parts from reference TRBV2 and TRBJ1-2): EPEVTQTPSHQVTQMGQEVILRCVPISNHLYFYWYRQILGQKVEFLVSFYNNEISEKSEIFDDQFSVERPDGSNFTLKIRSTKLEDSAMYFCASSELSYGYTFGSGTRLTVV.

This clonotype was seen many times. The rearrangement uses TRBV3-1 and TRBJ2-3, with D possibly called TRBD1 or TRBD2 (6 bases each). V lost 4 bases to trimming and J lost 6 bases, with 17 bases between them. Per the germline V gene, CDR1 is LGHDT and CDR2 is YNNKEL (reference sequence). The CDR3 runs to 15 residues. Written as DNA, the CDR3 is TGTGCCAGCAGCCTATACGGGGGCCCCACGGATACGCAGTATTTT. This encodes CASSLYGGPTDTQYF.

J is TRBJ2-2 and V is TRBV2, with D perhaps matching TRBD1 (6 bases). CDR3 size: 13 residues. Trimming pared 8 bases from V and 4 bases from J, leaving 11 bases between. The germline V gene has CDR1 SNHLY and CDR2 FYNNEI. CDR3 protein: CASRWTATGELFF. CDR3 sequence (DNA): TGTGCCAGCCGCTGGACAGCCACCGGGGAGCTGTTTTTT. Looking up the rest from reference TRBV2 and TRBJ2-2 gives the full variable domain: EPEVTQTPSHQVTQMGQEVILRCVPISNHLYFYWYRQILGQKVEFLVSFYNNEISEKSEIFDDQFSVERPDGSNFTLKIRSTKLEDSAMYFCASRWTATGELFFGEGSRLTVL.

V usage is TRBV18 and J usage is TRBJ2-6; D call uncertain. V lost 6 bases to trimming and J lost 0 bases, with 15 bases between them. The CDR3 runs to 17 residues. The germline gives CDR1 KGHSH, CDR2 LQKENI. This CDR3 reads CASSPGSPRSGANVLTF. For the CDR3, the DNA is TGTGCCAGCTCGCCCGGGTCCCCGCGCTCTGGGGCCAACGTCCTGACTTTC.

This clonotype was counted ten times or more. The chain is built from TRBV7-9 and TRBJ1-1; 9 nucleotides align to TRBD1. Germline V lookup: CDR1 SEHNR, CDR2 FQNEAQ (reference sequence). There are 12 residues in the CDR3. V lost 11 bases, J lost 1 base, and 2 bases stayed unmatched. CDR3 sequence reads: CAGGQGNTEAFF. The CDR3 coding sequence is TGTGCCGGGGGACAGGGGAACACTGAAGCTTTCTTT.

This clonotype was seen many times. Here the CDR3 DNA reads TGTGCTAGTGTCCCTCTGCCTAGCTCCTATAATTCACCCCTCCACTTT. It codes for CASVPLPSSYNSPLHF. The gene calls are TRBV12-5 and TRBJ1-6, with D hard to call. V was clipped by 7 bases and J by 0 bases, with 13 bases between them. This CDR3 is built from 16 residues. Germline V lookup: CDR1 LGHNT, CDR2 FRNRAP.